The 9 T cell receptor beta chains listed next were all sequenced from one sample in a study of T cell clones after liver transplantation. Measured with immunoSEQ multiplex PCR; TCRdb has only the in-frame clones, and not every one. The sample yields roughly 80,000 clones, about 82% seen once. The sample consisted of CD4+ T cells from blood, taken approximately 3.5 years after liver transplant. These receptors all stem from a human patient who received a liver transplant. Some T cells may be supplied by the graft donor.

This clone was counted at least ten times. This chain connects TRBV30 to TRBJ2-7; weak D call: TRBD2 (5 bases). CDR1 is GTSNPN and CDR2 is SVGIG in the germline V gene (reference sequence). The V gene lost 0 bases and the J gene lost 6 bases, with 6 bases spanning the gap. The CDR3 spans 11 residues. The DNA of the CDR3 is TGTGCCTGGAGTGTAGCGGTCGAGCAGTACTTC. Translation: CAWSVAVEQYF.

The chain recombines TRBV6-5 with TRBJ2-5; no firm D call. This CDR3 is 14 amino acids long. The V gene's germline CDR1 is MNHEY and CDR2 SVGAGI. The V end was cut by 0 bases, the J end by 5 bases, with 10 bases between. The CDR3 loop is CASSYSPRVETQYF. The CDR3 coding sequence is TGTGCCAGCAGTTACTCGCCTAGGGTCGAGACCCAGTACTTC.

The chain joins TRBV6-1 to TRBJ1-2; TRBD1 matches 9 bases. The CDR3 sequence is 16 residues long. Per germline, CDR1 MNHNS and CDR2 SASEGT. V was clipped by 4 bases and J by 0 bases; unmatched bases: 6. The CDR3 reads CASSVTGQGPNYGYTF. In nucleotides, the CDR3 is TGTGCCAGCAGTGTCACGGGACAGGGACCTAACTATGGCTACACCTTC.

The chain uses TRBV28 and TRBJ1-1, with 11 bases that match TRBD1. Germline CDR1 MDHEN, CDR2 SYDVKM. J lost 1 base, V lost 7 bases, and 17 bases had no gene match. The CDR3 runs to 19 residues. CDR3 loop: CASIPSLPGTGGRNTEAFF. The CDR3 DNA reads as TGTGCCAGCATCCCGAGCCTGCCCGGGACAGGGGGGCGGAACACTGAAGCTTTCTTT.

The chain has TRBV7-2 and TRBJ2-2; possibly TRBD1 for D (5 bases). Trimming took 7 bases from V and 2 from J, leaving 11 bases between them. The CDR3 sequence is 14 residues long. Germline V gene data show CDR1 as SGHTA and CDR2 as FQGNSA. The CDR3 DNA is TGTGCCAGCATCTTTCAGGGTAACACCGGGGAGCTGTTTTTT. Translation gives CASIFQGNTGELFF.

Regarding this clone: Compared with germline, one end of the junction differs, possibly owing to a read error. The chain uses TRBV7-3 and TRBJ2-1; a weak D match, TRBD2 (8 bases). Germline CDR1 SGHTA, CDR2 FQGTGA. The length of the CDR3 is 16 residues. CDR3 nucleotide sequence: TGTGCCAGCAGCTCAGGGGGTAGCGGGGCCGACAATGAGCGGTTCTTC. Its translation: CASSSGGSGADNERFF.

This chain links TRBV28 with TRBJ2-1; D not resolved. Germline CDR1 is MDHEN and CDR2 is SYDVKM. Trimming pared 3 bases from V and 10 bases from J, leaving 10 bases between. The CDR3 has 12 residues. The CDR3 loop is CASSFSNLEQFF. The CDR3 DNA sequence: TGTGCCAGCAGTTTTTCCAACCTGGAGCAGTTCTTC.

V usage is TRBV18 and J usage is TRBJ2-2; D is undetermined. Trimming stripped 6 bases from V and 1 base from J, with 6 bases between. Germline V gives CDR1 KGHSH, CDR2 LQKENI. CDR3 length equals 13 residues. The CDR3 nucleotides are TGTGCCAGCTCCACCGAGAACACCGGGGAGCTGTTTTTT. Protein sequence: CASSTENTGELFF.

J is TRBJ2-1 and V is TRBV28; 12 positions match TRBD2. Trimming at V came to 6 bases and at J to 7 bases, leaving 7 bases not matched to a gene. Germline V gene data show CDR1 as MDHEN and CDR2 as SYDVKM. The CDR3 has 15 amino acids. CDR3 sequence (DNA): TGTGCCAGCAGACCGGGACTAGCGGGTAAGAATGAGCAGTTCTTC. Translated, it gives CASRPGLAGKNEQFF.